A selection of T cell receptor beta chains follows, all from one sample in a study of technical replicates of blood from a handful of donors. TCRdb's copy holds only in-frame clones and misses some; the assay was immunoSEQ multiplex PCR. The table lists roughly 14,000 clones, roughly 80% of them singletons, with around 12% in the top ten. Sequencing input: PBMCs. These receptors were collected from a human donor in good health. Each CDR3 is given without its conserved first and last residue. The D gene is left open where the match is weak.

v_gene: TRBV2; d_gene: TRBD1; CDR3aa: ASKEGAGSYGYT
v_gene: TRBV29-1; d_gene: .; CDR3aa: SVRDQGLENSPLH
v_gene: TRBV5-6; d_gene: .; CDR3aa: ASSTTGSYSNQPQH
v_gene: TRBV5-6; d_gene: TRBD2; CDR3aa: ASSLESGRLGGETQY
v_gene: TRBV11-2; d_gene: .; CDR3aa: ASSTGSSDYNEQF
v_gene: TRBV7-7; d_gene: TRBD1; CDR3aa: ASSLGDRVNEQF
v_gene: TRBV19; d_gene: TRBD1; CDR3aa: ASSILGQYSNQPQH
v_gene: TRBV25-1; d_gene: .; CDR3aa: ASSGPQETQY
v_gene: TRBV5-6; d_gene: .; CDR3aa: ASSLVGVQGGSGANVLT
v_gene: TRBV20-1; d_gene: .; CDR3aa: SARAGDEQY